This TCR beta chain was captured in a study of identical twins. Each donor was a healthy Caucasian. Overall study results and limits: Memory repertoires lacked the insertion deficit that abundant cord blood beta clonotypes showed. Beta out-of-frame sequences showed weaker excess sharing between twins.

V lost 3 bases and J lost 3, with 14 bases in between. This CDR3 is 15 amino acids long. At least ten counts were recorded for this clonotype. The target antigen is unknown. Each cDNA held unique molecular identifiers, and template switching gave it a universal primer site. Via MiXCR, TCRdb re-called the 5' RACE reads, giving one row per CDR3 protein. Counted here are under 400,000 distinct CDR3 sequences, approximately 9.1% occurring once; the ten biggest clones make up around 8.6%. This TCR derives from a woman in her fifties or sixties in good health. This chain links TRBV12-3 or TRBV12-4 with TRBJ1-1; maybe TRBD1 (6 bases). The material sequenced was naive T cells sorted from blood. The CDR3 bases are TGTGCCAGCAGTTTTACCACAGGGTTGGACACTGAAGCTTTCTTT. Translating gives CASSFTTGLDTEAFF.